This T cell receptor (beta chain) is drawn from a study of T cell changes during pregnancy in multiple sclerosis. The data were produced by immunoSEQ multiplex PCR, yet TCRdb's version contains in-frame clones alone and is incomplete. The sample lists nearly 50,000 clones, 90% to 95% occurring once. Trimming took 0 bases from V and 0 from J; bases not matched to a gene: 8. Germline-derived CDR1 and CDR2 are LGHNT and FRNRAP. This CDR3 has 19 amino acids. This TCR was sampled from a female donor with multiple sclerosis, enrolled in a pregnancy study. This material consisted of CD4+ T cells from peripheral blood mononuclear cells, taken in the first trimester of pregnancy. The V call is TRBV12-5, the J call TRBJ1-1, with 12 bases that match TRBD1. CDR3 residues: CASGLVWGQGAKMNTEAFF. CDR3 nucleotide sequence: TGTGCTAGTGGTTTGGTATGGGGACAGGGGGCAAAGATGAACACTGAAGCTTTCTTT.